This T cell receptor beta chain was sequenced in a study of blood T cells in healthy people across ages. Study-level results: Per million T cells, the diversity of TCR beta decreased roughly linearly as age advanced. Long-lived donors exceeded aged donors in naive CD4+ cells and diversity.

Trimming stripped 0 bases from V and 5 bases from J, with 9 bases between. The CDR3 length is 14 residues. Germline CDR1 MGHRA, CDR2 YSYEKL. A sample-barcoded 5' primer and a J-beta primer mix were used in a second PCR of roughly 6 to 12 cycles. TCRdb fed the 5' RACE reads into MiXCR, producing one record per CDR3 protein. The sample gives over 1,200,000 distinct CDR3 sequences, 45% to 70% of which show up once; approximately 7% is in the top ten. Each individual donor underwent a draw of approximately 9.8 milliliters of peripheral blood. For this clonotype: The antigen remains unidentified.

This receptor was obtained from a young man in good health. J is TRBJ2-3 and V is TRBV4-1, with unresolved D. Source material: blood. DNA for the CDR3: TGCGCCAGCAGCCAAGAACGCCTATTAGATACGCAGTATTTT. Translating gives CASSQERLLDTQYF.